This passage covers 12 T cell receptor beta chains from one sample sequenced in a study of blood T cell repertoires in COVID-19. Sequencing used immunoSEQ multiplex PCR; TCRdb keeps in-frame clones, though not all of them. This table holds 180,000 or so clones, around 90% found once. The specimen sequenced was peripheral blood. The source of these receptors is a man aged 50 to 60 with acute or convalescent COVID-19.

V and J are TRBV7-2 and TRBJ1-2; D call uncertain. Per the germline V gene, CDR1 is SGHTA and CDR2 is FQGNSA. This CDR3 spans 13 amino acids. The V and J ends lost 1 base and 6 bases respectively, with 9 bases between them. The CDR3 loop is CASSLGRSNGYTF. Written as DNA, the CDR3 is TGTGCCAGCAGCTTAGGCCGGTCCAATGGCTACACCTTC.

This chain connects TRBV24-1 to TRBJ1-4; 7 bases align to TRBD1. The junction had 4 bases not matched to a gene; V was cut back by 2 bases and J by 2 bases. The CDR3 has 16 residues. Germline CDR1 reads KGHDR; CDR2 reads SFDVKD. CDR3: CATSDWAGQTNEKLFF. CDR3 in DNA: TGTGCCACCAGTGATTGGGCGGGACAGACTAATGAAAAACTGTTTTTT.

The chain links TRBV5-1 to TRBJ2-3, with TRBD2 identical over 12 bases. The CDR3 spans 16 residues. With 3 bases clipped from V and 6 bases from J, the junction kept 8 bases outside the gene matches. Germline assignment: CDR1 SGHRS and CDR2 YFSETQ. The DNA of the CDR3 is TGCGCCAGCAGCTCCGGGACTAGCGGGCCCGGGGATACGCAGTATTTT. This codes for CASSSGTSGPGDTQYF.

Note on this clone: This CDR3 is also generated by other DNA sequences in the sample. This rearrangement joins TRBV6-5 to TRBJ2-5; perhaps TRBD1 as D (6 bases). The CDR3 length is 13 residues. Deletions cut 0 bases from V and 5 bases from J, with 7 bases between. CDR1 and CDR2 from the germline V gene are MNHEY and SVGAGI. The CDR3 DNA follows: TGTGCCAGCAGTTACTCGAGGGGGGAGACCCAGTACTTC. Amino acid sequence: CASSYSRGETQYF.

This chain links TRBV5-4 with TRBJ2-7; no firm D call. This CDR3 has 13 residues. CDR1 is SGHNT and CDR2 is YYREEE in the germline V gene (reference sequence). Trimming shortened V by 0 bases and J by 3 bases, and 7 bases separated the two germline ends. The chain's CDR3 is CASSLGGDYEQYF. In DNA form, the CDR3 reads TGTGCCAGCAGCTTGGGAGGCGACTACGAGCAGTACTTC.

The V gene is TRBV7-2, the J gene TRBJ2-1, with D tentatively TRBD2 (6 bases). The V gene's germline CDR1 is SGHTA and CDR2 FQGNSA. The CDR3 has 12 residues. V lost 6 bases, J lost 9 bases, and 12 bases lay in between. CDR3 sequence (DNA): TGTGCCAGCAGGGGACGGGGGACTGAGCAGTTCTTC. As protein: CASRGRGTEQFF.

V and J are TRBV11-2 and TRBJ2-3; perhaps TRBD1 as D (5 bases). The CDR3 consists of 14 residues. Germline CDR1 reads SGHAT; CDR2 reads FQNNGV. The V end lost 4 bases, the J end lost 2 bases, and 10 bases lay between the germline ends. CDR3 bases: TGTGCCAGCAGCTGGGGCAGAAACACAGATACGCAGTATTTT. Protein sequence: CASSWGRNTDTQYF.

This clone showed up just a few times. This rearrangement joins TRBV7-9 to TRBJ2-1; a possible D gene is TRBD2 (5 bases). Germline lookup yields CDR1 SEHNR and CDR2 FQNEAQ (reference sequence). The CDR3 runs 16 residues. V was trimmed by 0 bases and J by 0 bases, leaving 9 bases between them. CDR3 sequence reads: CASSLAGVSSYNEQFF. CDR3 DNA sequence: TGTGCCAGCAGCTTAGCGGGAGTTAGCTCCTACAATGAGCAGTTCTTC.

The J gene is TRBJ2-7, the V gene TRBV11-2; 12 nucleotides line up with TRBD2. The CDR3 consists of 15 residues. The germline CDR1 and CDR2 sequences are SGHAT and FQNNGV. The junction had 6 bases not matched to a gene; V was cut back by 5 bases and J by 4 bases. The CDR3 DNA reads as TGTGCCAGCAGCCACGGACTAGCGGGAATTTACGAGCAGTACTTC. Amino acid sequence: CASSHGLAGIYEQYF. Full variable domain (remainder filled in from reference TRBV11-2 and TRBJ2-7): EAGVAQSPRYKIIEKRQSVAFWCNPISGHATLYWYQQILGQGPKLLIQFQNNGVVDDSQLPKDRFSAERLKGVDSTLKIQPAKLEDSAVYLCASSHGLAGIYEQYFGPGTRLTVT.

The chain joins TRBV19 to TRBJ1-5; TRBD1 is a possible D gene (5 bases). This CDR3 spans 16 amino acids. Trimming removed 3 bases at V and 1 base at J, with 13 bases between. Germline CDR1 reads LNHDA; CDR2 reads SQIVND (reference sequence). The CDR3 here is CASSMGPGGSNQPQHF. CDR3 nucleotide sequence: TGTGCCAGTAGTATGGGCCCGGGGGGGAGCAATCAGCCCCAGCATTTT.

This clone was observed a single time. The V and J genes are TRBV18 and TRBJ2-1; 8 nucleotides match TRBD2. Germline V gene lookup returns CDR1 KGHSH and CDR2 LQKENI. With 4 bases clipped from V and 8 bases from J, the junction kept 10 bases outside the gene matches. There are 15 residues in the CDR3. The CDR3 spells CASSLTAGDGYEQFF. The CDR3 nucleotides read TGTGCCAGCTCACTTACAGCGGGAGACGGGTATGAGCAGTTCTTC.

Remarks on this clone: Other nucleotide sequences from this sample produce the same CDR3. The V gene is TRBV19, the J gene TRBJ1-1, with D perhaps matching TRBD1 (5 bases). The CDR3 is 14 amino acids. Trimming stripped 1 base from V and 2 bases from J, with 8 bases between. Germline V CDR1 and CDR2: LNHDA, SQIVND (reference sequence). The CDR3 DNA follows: TGTGCCAGTAGTATAGTCGGGGGAAACACTGAAGCTTTCTTT. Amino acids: CASSIVGGNTEAFF.